The 11 T cell receptor beta chains below come from one sample, sequenced in a study of T cell responses to AZD1222 COVID-19 vaccine. Measured with immunoSEQ multiplex PCR; TCRdb has only the in-frame clones, and not every one. The data hold approximately 42,000 clones, with approximately 88% observed a single time. The sample consisted of peripheral blood, taken 28 days after the second AZD1222 dose. The origin of the receptors is an adult who received the AZD1222 COVID-19 vaccine.

This sequence joins TRBV2 and TRBJ1-1, with D hard to call. This CDR3 is 12 amino acids long. Germline loops: CDR1 SNHLY, CDR2 FYNNEI. The V gene lost 3 bases and the J gene lost 1 base, with 3 bases spanning the gap. For the CDR3, the DNA is TGTGCCAGCAGTGAGACGAACACTGAAGCTTTCTTT. It encodes CASSETNTEAFF.

CDR3 DNA: TGTGCCAGTAAACTTCAACAGGGGCCAGGAAACACCATATATTTT. Its translation is CASKLQQGPGNTIYF. The genes are TRBV27 and TRBJ1-3; 7 bases line up with TRBD1. CDR1 and CDR2 from the germline V gene are MNHEY and SMNVEV (reference sequence). The J segment lost 4 bases and the V segment lost 9 bases, leaving 12 bases of the junction unmatched. The CDR3 totals 15 residues.

The CDR3 loop is CASSPGEDYGYTF. The CDR3 nucleotides read TGTGCCAGCAGTCCCGGGGAGGACTATGGCTACACCTTC. The V call is TRBV3-1 (or the pseudogene TRBV3-2), the J call TRBJ1-2; D unclear. CDR3 length equals 13 residues. Trimming took 6 bases from V and 3 from J, leaving 11 bases between them. Germline-derived CDR1 and CDR2 are LGHDT and YNNKEL (reference sequence).

The V and J genes are TRBV27 and TRBJ2-3; D possibly corresponds to TRBD2 (6 bases). This CDR3 has 17 residues. The germline CDR1 and CDR2 sequences are MNHEY and SMNVEV (reference sequence). Trimming removed 5 bases at V and 0 bases at J, with 18 bases between. For the CDR3, the DNA is TGTGCCAGCAGTCCCTCTATAATAGCGGCTAGCACAGATACGCAGTATTTT. Translation gives CASSPSIIAASTDTQYF.

The chain combines TRBV6-2 or TRBV6-3 with TRBJ1-6; D not resolved. CDR1 is MNHEY and CDR2 is SVGEGT in the germline V gene. There are 18 residues in the CDR3. Between the trimmed V and J ends, which lost 5 bases and 0 bases, there was a span of 17 bases. CDR3 residues: CASSDGSGGSSYNSPLHF. The CDR3 DNA reads TGTGCCAGCAGTGACGGTTCAGGTGGGAGCTCCTATAATTCACCCCTCCACTTT.

The V gene is TRBV5-1, the J gene TRBJ2-5; 15 nucleotides line up with TRBD2. CDR1 is SGHRS, CDR2 YFSETQ, per germline. The CDR3 has 19 amino acids. V lost 4 bases to trimming and J lost 1 base; unmatched junction nucleotides: 11. CDR3 coding DNA: TGCGCCAGCAGCGTCGGGACTAGCGGGGGGTCGGTCAGCCAAGAGACCCAGTACTTC. Amino acids: CASSVGTSGGSVSQETQYF. Complete variable domain (other parts from reference TRBV5-1 and TRBJ2-5): KAGVTQTPRYLIKTRGQQVTLSCSPISGHRSVSWYQQTPGQGLQFLFEYFSETQRNKGNFPGRFSGRQFSNSRSEMNVSTLELGDSALYLCASSVGTSGGSVSQETQYFGPGTRLLVL.

The gene calls are TRBV12-3 or TRBV12-4 and TRBJ2-7; the D gene is possibly TRBD1 (6 bases). Trimming stripped 6 bases from V and 5 bases from J, with 14 bases between. CDR3 length equals 13 residues. CDR3 region: CASSFRGTDEQYF. The CDR3, as DNA: TGTGCCAGCAGCTTCAGGGGTACCGACGAGCAGTACTTC.

This clone came up a few times. This chain links TRBV7-2 with TRBJ2-2, with D uncertain. The CDR3 loop spans 15 amino acids. Trimming took off 0 bases at V and 4 bases at J, with 9 bases between the two ends. Germline V gene sequence: CDR1 SGHTA, CDR2 FQGNSA. The CDR3 sequence is CASSLASATTGELFF. Here the CDR3 DNA reads TGTGCCAGCAGCTTAGCCTCTGCGACCACCGGGGAGCTGTTTTTT.

The rearrangement joins TRBV7-9 to TRBJ2-2; D is unclear. Trimming left V 2 bases short and J 4 bases short, with 5 bases between. The CDR3 has 13 amino acids. Germline CDR1 reads SEHNR; CDR2 reads FQNEAQ (reference sequence). Here the CDR3 DNA reads TGTGCCAGCAGCTTACTAACCACCGGGGAGCTGTTTTTT. Translation gives CASSLLTTGELFF.

The chain recombines TRBV6-5 with TRBJ2-7; TRBD2 matches at 11 bases. Germline loops: CDR1 MNHEY, CDR2 SVGAGI. This CDR3 has 14 residues. V lost 8 bases, J lost 0 bases, and 3 bases stayed unmatched. The CDR3 protein is CASGTSGSSYEQYF. The CDR3 DNA is TGTGCCAGCGGCACTAGCGGGAGCTCCTACGAGCAGTACTTC.

The genes are TRBV7-8 and TRBJ1-3, with 9 bases fitting TRBD1. CDR3 length: 16 amino acids. Per germline, CDR1 SGHVS and CDR2 FQNEAQ. V was clipped by 1 base and J by 4 bases; unmatched bases: 5. CDR3: CASSLEGQGDGNTIYF. CDR3 coding DNA: TGTGCCAGCAGCTTAGAGGGACAGGGAGACGGAAACACCATATATTTT. Full variable domain (remainder filled in from reference TRBV7-8 and TRBJ1-3): GAGVSQSPRYKVAKRGQDVALRCDPISGHVSLFWYQQALGQGPEFLTYFQNEAQLDKSGLPSDRFFAERPEGSVSTLKIQRTQQEDSAVYLCASSLEGQGDGNTIYFGEGSWLTVV.